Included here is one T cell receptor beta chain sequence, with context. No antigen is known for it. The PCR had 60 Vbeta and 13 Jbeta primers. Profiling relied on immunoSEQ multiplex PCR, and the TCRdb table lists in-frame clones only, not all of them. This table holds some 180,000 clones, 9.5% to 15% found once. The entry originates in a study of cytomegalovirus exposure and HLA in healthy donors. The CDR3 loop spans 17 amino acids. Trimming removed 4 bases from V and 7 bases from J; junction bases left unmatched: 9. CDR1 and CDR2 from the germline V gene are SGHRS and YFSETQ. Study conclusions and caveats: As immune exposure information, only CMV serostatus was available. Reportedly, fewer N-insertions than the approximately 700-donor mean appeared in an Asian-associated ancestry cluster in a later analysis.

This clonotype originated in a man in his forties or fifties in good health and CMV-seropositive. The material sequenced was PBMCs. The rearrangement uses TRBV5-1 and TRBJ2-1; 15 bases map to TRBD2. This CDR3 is CASSPYPGTSGGNEQFF. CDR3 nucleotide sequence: TGCGCCAGCAGCCCATACCCCGGGACTAGCGGGGGGAATGAGCAGTTCTTC.